This paragraph covers one T cell receptor beta chain sequence. This clonotype was seen a few times. Its binding antigen is unknown. Within one base of it there is no much larger clone, and no base qualities were kept. V is cut by 1 base and J by 0 bases, and the space between the germline ends is 24 bases. The germline V gene provides CDR1 SQVTM and CDR2 ANQGSEA. The CDR3 covers 19 residues, taking in both the cysteine and the phenylalanine. Solely the CDR3 DNA is kept, with 57 bases framed from the first base. Six healthy women forming three monozygous twin pairs were used as donors. Each of the three twin pairs had been raised together, and the twins in each pair were thought likely to have encountered the same infectious agents and vaccines. RNA was isolated from peripheral blood mononuclear cells and used to prepare TCR cDNA libraries. These data belong to a study of identical twins' blood T cells (dated by TCRdb to the early 2010s). Looking at the study overall: Around 50 million Illumina reads were obtained across about twelve libraries, of which six were alpha-chain libraries and six were beta-chain libraries. To assess how genetics influences repertoire formation, the study used next-generation sequencing to compare the TCR alpha and beta chain repertoires of three pairs of monozygous twins. The research as a whole found: The number of shared CDR3 clonotypes between two donors was mainly determined by the product of their cloneset sizes, and twins did not clearly deviate from this trend. Among the most abundant TCRbeta clonotypes, more CDR3 sequences were shared by each donor with her twin than with unrelated donors. Twin pairs were reported to be markedly more alike in V gene usage than unrelated donors were, even when looking at non-selected out-of-frame TCRbeta clonotypes. Environmental influences could not be excluded as an explanation for twin similarity, since twins were reared together. Independent studies were stated to be required to validate the proposed role of the TCRalpha J segment in MHC recognition during thymic selection.

The protocol used for the library was 5' RACE. Data came from an Illumina Genome Analyzer IIx. The RNA-based TCR cDNA libraries were made using a previously described protocol that was modified in several ways. To prevent cross-contamination, sample-specific barcodes were introduced on both ends of each TCR cDNA library during cDNA synthesis and amplification. In the paper's pipeline: Each library contained about 2.2 to 4 million CDR3-containing reads, and somewhere between about 100,000 and nearly 550,000 clonotypes were identified for each individual. Reads with improper barcode index combinations were discarded, and clonesets were then built for each library with the MiTCR software. During the assembly of CDR3 clonotypes by MiTCR, low-quality reads were filtered or rescued and PCR and sequencing errors were corrected. Artificial out-of-frame clonotypes were mapped to in-frame sequences, with one indel allowed in the CDR3, and then removed. To measure how similar V and J gene usage was between donors, Jensen-Shannon divergence was divided by mean entropy. Clones were called with MiXCR by TCRdb after fastp trimmed the public reads at Q25, and only in-frame beta chains were retained. Here each entry gathers all rows of one CDR3 protein and keeps the most common genes and DNA. The V and J calls shown here were made by TCRdb, not taken from the authors' results. The sample table records hundreds of thousands of distinct CDR3 sequences; roughly 28% of these occur just once. The ten largest make up roughly 5.5% of the sample.

Recombination linked TRBV29-1 to TRBJ1-1; the D region possibly corresponds to TRBD1 (5 bases align). This clonotype was obtained from a woman aged 18 to 49 in good health. Material for sequencing was PBMCs. The sequenced DNA is TGCAGCGTTGAAGCGGCGGGAGAGGGGCGGAATCACATGAACACTGAAGCTTTCTTT. Translation gives CSVEAAGEGRNHMNTEAFF. Reference TRBV29-1 and TRBJ1-1 genes cover what lies past the CDR3, so the full variable domain is SAVISQKPSRDICQRGTSLTIQCQVDSQVTMMFWYRQQPGQSLTLIATANQGSEATYESGFVIDKFPISRPNLTFSTLTVSNMSPEDSSIYLCSVEAAGEGRNHMNTEAFFGQGTRLTVV.